This record looks at one T cell receptor (beta chain) sequence and its context. No antigen is known for it. CDR3 length equals 13 residues. The germline gives CDR1 SQVTM, CDR2 ANQGSEA. V lost 2 bases and J lost 2, with 9 bases in between. Synthesis of TCR beta cDNA was carried out from around 500 ng total RNA with a constant-region primer. What produced the TCR beta libraries was three nested multiplex PCR rounds using slightly modified ARM-PCR. A C-beta reverse primer was combined with TRBV1-TRBV30 forward primers in the first two PCR rounds, and each round had around 11 cycles. TCRdb re-called the multiplex PCR reads through MiXCR, storing one row per CDR3 protein. The data contain fewer than 250,000 distinct CDR3 sequences, around four fifths of them singletons. The record originates from a study of tumor-infiltrating lymphocytes in primary liver carcinoma. Co-extraction of both nucleic acids (RNA and DNA) used about 18-34 mg of unsorted bulk tissue.

Notes on the study in general: Only about 7.5-24% of top clones were detected in all five tumor regions. The 250 largest clones made up significantly more of tumor than blood repertoires (p = 0.039).

The receptor was isolated from a man aged 40-49 years with primary liver carcinoma and hepatitis B virus infection. This rearrangement joins TRBV29-1 to TRBJ2-5, with D hard to call. Sample: tumor tissue from primary liver carcinoma. The CDR3 bases are TGCAGCGTTGAAATCTCGGCACAAGAGACCCAGTACTTC. It translates to CSVEISAQETQYF.